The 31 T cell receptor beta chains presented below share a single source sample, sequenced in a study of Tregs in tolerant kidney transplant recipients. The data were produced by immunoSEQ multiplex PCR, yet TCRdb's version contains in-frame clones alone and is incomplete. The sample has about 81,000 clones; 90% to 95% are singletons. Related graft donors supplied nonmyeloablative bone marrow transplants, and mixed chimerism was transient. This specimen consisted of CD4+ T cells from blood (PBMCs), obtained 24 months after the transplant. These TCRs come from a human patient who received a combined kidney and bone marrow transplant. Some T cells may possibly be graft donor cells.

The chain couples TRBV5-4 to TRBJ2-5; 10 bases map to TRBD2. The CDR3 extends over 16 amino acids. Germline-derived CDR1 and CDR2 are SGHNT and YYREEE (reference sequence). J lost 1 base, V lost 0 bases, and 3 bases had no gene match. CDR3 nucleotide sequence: TGTGCCAGCAGCTTGGGGCTAGCGGGGGCCCAAGAGACCCAGTACTTC. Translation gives CASSLGLAGAQETQYF.

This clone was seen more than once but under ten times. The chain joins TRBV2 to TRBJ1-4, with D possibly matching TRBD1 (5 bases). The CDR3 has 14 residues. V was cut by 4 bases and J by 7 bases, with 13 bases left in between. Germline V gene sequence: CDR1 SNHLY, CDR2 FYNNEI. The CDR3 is CASSGDSFSEKLFF. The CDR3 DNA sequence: TGTGCCAGCAGTGGAGACAGCTTCAGTGAAAAACTGTTTTTT.

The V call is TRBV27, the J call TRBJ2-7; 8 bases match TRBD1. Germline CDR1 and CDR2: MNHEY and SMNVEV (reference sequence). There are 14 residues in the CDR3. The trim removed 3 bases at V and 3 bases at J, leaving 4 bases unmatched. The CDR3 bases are TGTGCCAGCAGTTTCTACGGACAGGGCTACGAGCAGTACTTC. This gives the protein CASSFYGQGYEQYF.

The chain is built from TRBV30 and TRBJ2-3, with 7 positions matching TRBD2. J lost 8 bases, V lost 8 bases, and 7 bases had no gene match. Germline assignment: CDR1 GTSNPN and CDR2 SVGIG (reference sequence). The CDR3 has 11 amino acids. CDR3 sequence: CAAQTGGTQYF. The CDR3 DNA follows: TGTGCCGCCCAGACGGGAGGTACGCAGTATTTT.

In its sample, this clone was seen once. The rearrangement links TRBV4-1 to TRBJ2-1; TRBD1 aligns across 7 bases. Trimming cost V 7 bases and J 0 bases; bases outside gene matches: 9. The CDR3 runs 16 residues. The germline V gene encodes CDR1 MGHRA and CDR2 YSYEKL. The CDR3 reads CASNTGDLTSYNEQFF. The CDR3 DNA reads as TGCGCCAGCAACACAGGGGACCTGACCTCCTACAATGAGCAGTTCTTC.

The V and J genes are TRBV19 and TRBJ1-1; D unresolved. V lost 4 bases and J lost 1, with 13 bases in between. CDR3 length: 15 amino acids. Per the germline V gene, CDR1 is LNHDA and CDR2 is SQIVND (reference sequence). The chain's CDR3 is CASSTSLIPNTEAFF. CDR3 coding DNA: TGTGCCAGTAGTACCTCACTCATTCCGAACACTGAAGCTTTCTTT.

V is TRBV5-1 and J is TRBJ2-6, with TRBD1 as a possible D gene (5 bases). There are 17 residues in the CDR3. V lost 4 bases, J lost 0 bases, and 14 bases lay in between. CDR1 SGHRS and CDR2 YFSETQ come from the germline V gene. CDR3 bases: TGCGCCAGCAGCATACAGGTTACCCTCTCTGGGGCCAACGTCCTGACTTTC. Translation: CASSIQVTLSGANVLTF.

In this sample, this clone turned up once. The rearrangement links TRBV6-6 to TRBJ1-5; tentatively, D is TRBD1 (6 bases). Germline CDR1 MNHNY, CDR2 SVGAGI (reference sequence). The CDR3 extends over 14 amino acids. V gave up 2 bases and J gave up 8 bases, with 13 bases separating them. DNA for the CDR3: TGTGCCAGCAGTTACATCGAATCAGGGGAGCCCCAGCATTTT. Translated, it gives CASSYIESGEPQHF.

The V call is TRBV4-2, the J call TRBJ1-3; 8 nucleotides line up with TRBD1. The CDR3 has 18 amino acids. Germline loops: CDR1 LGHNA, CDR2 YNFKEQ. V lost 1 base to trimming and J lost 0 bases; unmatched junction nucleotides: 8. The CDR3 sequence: CASSQGTGRVASGNTIYF. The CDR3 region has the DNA TGTGCCAGCAGCCAAGGGACAGGGAGAGTGGCCTCTGGAAACACCATATATTTT.

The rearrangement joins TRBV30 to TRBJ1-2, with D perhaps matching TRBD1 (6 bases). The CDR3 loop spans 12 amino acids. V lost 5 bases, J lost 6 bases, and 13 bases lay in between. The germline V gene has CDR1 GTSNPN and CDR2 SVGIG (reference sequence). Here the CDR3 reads CAWAQGRHGYTF. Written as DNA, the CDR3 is TGTGCCTGGGCACAGGGCCGGCATGGCTACACCTTC.

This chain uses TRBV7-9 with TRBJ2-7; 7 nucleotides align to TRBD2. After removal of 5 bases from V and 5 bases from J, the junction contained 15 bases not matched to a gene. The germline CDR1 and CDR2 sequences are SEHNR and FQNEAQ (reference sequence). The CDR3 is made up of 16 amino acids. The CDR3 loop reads CASSLMIGGTRDEQYF. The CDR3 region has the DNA TGTGCCAGCAGCCTGATGATCGGGGGGACGAGGGACGAGCAGTACTTC.

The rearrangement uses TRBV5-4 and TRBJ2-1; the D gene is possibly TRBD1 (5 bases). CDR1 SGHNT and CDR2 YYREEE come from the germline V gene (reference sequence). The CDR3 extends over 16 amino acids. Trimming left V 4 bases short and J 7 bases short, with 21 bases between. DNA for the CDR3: TGTGCCAGCAGCAAATACAGGATTTACCGACCGAATGAGCAGTTCTTC. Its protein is CASSKYRIYRPNEQFF.

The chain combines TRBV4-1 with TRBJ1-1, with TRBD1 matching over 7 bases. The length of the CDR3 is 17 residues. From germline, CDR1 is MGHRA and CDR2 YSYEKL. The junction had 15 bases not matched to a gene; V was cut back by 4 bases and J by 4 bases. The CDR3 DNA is TGCGCCAGCAGCCCAATCTCTTCACAGGGGAGAAGCACTGAAGCTTTCTTT. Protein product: CASSPISSQGRSTEAFF.

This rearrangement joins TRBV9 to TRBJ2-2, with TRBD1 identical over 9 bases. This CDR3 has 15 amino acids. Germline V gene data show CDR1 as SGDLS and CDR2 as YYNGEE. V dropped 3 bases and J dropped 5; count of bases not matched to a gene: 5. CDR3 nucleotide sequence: TGTGCCAGCAGCGCAACGACAGGGGGGACCGGGGAGCTGTTTTTT. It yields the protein CASSATTGGTGELFF. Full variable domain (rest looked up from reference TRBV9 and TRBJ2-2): DSGVTQTPKHLITATGQRVTLRCSPRSGDLSVYWYQQSLDQGLQFLIQYYNGEERAKGNILERFSAQQFPDLHSELNLSSLELGDSALYFCASSATTGGTGELFFGEGSRLTVL.

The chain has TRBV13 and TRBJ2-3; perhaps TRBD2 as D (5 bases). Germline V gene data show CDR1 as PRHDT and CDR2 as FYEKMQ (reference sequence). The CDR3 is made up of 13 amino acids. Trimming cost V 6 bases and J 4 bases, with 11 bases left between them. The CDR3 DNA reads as TGTGCCAGCAGGCTCGAGGGAGCAGATACGCAGTATTTT. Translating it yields CASRLEGADTQYF. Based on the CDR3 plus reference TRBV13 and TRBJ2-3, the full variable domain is AAGVIQSPRHLIKEKRETATLKCYPIPRHDTVYWYQQGPGQDPQFLISFYEKMQSDKGSIPDRFSAQQFSDYHSELNMSSLELGDSALYFCASRLEGADTQYFGPGTRLTVL.

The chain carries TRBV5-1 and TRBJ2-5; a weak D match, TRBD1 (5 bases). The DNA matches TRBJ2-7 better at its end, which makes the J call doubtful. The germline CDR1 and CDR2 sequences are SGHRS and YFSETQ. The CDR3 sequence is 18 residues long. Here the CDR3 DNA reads TGCGCCAGCTCCCTACCACAATTTCCAGGGTTGAGGATCTACGAGCAGTACTTC. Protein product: CASSLPQFPGLRIYEQYF.

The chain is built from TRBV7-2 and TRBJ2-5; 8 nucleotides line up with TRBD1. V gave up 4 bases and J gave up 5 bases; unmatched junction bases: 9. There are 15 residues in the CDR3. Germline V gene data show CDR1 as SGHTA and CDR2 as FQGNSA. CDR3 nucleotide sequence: TGTGCCAGCAGCTCTCGGACAGGGAAGACGGAGACCCAGTACTTC. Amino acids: CASSSRTGKTETQYF.

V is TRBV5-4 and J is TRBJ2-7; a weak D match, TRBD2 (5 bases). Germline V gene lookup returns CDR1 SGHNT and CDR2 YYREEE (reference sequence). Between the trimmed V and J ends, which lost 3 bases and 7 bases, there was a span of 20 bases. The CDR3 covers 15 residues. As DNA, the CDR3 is TGTGCCAGCAGCTCACGTTCCGGGCTAGCTCGGGAGCAGTACTTC. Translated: CASSSRSGLAREQYF.

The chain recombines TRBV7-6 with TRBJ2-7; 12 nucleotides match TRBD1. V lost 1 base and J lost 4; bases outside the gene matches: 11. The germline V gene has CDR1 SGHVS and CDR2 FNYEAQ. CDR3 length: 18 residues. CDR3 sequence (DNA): TGTGCCAGCAGCTTAGTAGGGGGACAGGGGGCTCCCCCTTACGAGCAGTACTTC. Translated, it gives CASSLVGGQGAPPYEQYF.

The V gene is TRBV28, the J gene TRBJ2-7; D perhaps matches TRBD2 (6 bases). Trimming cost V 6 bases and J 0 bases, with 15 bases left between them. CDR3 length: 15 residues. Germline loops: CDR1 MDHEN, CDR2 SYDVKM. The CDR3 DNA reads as TGTGCCAGCAGCCTCGAACCGGGGGTCTCCTACGAGCAGTACTTC. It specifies CASSLEPGVSYEQYF.

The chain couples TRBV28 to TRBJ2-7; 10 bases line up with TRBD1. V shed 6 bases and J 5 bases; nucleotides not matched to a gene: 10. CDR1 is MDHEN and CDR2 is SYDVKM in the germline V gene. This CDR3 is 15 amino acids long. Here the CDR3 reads CASSVPGQGIDEQYF. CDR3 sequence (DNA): TGTGCCAGCAGCGTGCCGGGACAGGGGATCGACGAGCAGTACTTC.

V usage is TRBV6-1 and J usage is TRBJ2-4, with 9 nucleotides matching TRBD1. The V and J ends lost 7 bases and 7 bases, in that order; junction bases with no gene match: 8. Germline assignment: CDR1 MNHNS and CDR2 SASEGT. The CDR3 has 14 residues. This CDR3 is CASTHNRGRNIQYF. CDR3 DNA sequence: TGTGCCAGCACGCATAACAGGGGGCGTAACATTCAGTACTTC.

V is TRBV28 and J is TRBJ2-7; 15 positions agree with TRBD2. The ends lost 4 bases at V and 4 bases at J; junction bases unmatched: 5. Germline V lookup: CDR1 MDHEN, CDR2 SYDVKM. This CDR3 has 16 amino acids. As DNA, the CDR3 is TGTGCCAGCAGTTCCGGTGGGACTAGCGGGAGGTACGAGCAGTACTTC. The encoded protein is CASSSGGTSGRYEQYF.

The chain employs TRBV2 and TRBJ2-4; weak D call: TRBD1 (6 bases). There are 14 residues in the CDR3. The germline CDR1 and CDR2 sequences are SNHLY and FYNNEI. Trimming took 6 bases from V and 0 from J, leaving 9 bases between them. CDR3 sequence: CASSRTEAKNIQYF. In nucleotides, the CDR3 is TGTGCCAGCAGCCGGACAGAAGCCAAAAACATTCAGTACTTC.

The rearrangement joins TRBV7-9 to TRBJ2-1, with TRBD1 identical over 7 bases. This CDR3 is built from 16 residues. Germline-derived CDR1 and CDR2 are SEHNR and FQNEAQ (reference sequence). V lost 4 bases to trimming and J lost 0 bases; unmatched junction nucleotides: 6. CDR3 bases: TGTGCCAGCAGCTCCCCGGGACAGAGCTCCTACAATGAGCAGTTCTTC. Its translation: CASSSPGQSSYNEQFF.

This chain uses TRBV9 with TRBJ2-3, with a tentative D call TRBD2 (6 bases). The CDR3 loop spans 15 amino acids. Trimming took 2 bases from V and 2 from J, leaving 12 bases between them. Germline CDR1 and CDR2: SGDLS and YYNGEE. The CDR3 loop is CASSVLARYTDTQYF. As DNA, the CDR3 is TGTGCCAGCAGCGTTCTAGCGCGGTACACAGATACGCAGTATTTT.

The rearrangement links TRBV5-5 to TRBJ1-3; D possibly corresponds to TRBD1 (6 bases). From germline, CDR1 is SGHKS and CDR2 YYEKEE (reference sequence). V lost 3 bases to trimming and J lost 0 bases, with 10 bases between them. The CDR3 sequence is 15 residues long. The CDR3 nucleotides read TGTGCCAGCAGCTACCTCAGGGGCTCTGGAAACACCATATATTTT. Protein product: CASSYLRGSGNTIYF.

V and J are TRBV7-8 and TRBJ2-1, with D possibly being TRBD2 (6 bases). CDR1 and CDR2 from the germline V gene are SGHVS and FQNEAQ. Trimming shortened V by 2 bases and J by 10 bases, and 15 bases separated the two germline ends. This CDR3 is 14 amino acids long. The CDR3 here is CASSLISSETEQFF. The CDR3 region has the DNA TGTGCCAGCAGCTTAATATCTAGCGAGACGGAGCAGTTCTTC.

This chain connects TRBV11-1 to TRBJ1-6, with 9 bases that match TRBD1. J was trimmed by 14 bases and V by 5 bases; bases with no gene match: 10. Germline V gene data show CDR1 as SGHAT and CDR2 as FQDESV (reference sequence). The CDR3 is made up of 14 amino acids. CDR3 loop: CASSAGTGMRALHF. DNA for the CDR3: TGTGCCAGCAGCGCCGGGACAGGGATGCGGGCCCTCCACTTT. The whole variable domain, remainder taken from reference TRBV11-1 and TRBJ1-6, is EAEVAQSPRYKITEKSQAVAFWCDPISGHATLYWYRQILGQGPELLVQFQDESVVDDSQLPKDRFSAERLKGVDSTLKIQPAELGDSAMYLCASSAGTGMRALHFGNGTRLTVT.

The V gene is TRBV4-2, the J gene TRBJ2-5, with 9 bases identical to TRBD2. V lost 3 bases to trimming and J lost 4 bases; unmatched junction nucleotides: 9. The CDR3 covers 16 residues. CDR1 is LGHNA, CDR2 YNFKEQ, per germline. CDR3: CASSHAFRGRGETQYF. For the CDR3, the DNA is TGTGCCAGCAGCCACGCTTTCCGCGGGAGGGGAGAGACCCAGTACTTC.

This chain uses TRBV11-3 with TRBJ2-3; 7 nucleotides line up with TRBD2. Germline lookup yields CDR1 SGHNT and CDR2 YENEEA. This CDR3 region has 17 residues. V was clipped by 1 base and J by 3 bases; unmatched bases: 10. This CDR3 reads CASSLGLAEKLTDTQYF. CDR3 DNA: TGTGCCAGCAGCTTAGGGCTAGCGGAGAAGTTGACAGATACGCAGTATTTT.